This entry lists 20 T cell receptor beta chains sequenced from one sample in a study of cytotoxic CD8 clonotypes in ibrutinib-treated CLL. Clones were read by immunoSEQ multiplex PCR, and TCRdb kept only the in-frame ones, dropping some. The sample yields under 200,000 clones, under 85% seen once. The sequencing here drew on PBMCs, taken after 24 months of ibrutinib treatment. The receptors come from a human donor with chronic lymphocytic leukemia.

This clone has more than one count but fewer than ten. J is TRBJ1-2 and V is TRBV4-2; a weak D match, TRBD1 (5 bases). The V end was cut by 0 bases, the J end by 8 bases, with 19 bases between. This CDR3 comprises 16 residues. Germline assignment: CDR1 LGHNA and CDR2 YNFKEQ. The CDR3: CASSQDLWGSRGGYTF. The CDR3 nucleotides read TGTGCCAGCAGCCAAGATCTATGGGGGAGTCGAGGCGGCTACACCTTC.

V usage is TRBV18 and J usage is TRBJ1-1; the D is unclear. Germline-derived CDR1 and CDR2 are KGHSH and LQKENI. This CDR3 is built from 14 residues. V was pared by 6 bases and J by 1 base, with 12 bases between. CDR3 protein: CASSQPPGNTEAFF. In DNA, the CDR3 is TGTGCCAGCTCGCAACCTCCCGGGAACACTGAAGCTTTCTTT.

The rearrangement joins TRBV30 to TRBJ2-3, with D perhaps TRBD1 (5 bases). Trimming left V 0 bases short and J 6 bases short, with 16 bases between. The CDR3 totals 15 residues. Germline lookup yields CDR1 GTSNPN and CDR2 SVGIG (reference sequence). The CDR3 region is CAWSVRAFSGDTQYF. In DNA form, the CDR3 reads TGTGCCTGGAGTGTAAGGGCCTTCTCAGGGGATACGCAGTATTTT.

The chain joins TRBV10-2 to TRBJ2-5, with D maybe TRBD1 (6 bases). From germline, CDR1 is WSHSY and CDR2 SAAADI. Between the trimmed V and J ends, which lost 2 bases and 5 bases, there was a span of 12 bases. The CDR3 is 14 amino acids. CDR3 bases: TGCGCCAGCAGTGAGACAGGGACGAGGGAGACCCAGTACTTC. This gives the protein CASSETGTRETQYF.

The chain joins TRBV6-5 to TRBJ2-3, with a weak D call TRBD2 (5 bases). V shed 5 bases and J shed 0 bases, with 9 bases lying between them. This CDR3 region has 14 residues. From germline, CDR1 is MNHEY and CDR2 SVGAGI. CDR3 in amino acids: CASSLAGSTDTQYF. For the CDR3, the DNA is TGTGCCAGCAGTCTAGCAGGAAGCACAGATACGCAGTATTTT.

The CDR3 is CASSGRGRQFYEQYF. The CDR3, as DNA: TGTGCCAGCAGTGGCAGGGGGCGCCAGTTCTACGAGCAGTACTTC. The chain is built from TRBV6-1 and TRBJ2-7, with 8 bases matching TRBD1. The CDR3 is 15 amino acids. Looked up from germline, CDR1 is MNHNS and CDR2 is SASEGT. The V gene end was trimmed by 4 bases and the J gene end by 3 bases; junction bases not matched to a gene: 8.

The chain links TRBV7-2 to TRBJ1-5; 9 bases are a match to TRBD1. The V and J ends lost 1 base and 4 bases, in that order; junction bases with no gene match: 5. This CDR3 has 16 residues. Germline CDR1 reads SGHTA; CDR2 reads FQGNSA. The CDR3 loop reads CASSLETGGRNQPQHF. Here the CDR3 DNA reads TGTGCCAGCAGCTTAGAGACAGGGGGTAGAAATCAGCCCCAGCATTTT.

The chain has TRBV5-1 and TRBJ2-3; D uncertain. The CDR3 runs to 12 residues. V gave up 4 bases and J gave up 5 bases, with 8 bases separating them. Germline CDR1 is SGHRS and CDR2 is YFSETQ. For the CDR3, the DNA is TGCGCCAGCAGCCGGATGGAAGATACGCAGTATTTT. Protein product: CASSRMEDTQYF. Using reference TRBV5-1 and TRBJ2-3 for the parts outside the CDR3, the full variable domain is KAGVTQTPRYLIKTRGQQVTLSCSPISGHRSVSWYQQTPGQGLQFLFEYFSETQRNKGNFPGRFSGRQFSNSRSEMNVSTLELGDSALYLCASSRMEDTQYFGPGTRLTVL.

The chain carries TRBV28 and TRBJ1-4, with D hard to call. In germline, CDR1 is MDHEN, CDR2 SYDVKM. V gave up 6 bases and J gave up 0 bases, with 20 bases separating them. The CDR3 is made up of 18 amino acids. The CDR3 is CASSPLMNSLATNEKLFF. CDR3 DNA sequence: TGTGCCAGCAGCCCTTTAATGAACAGCCTTGCAACTAATGAAAAACTGTTTTTT.

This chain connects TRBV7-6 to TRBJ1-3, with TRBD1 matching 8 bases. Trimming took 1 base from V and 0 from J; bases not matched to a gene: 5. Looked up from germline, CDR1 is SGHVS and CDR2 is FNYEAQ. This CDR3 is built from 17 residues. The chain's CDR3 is CASSLVPGGGSGNTIYF. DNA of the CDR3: TGTGCCAGCAGCTTAGTCCCAGGGGGCGGCTCTGGAAACACCATATATTTT.

DNA for the CDR3: TGTGCCAGCAGCGCGACTAGCGGGAGTTGGGCCGGGGAGCTGTTTTTT. Protein product: CASSATSGSWAGELFF. This chain connects TRBV5-6 to TRBJ2-2, with 12 bases lining up with TRBD2. Germline V gene sequence: CDR1 SGHDT, CDR2 YYEEEE. V shed 4 bases and J 6 bases; nucleotides not matched to a gene: 7. This CDR3 region has 16 residues.

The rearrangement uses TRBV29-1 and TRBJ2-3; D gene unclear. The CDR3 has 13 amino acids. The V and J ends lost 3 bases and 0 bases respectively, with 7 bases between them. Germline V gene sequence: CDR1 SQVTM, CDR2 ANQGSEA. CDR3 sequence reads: CSVESRSTDTQYF. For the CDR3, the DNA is TGCAGCGTTGAGAGTAGGAGCACAGATACGCAGTATTTT.

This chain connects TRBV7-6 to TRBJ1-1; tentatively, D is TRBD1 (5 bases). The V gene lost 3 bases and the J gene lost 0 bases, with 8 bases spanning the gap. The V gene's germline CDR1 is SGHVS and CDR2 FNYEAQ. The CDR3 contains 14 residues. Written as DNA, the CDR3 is TGTGCCAGCAGCTTCCAGGGAATGAACACTGAAGCTTTCTTT. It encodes CASSFQGMNTEAFF.

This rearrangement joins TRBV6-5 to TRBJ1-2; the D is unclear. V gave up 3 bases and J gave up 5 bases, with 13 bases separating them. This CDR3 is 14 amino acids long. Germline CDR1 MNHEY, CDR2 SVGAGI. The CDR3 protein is CASSYSPDKYGYTF. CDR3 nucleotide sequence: TGTGCCAGCAGTTATTCGCCCGACAAGTATGGCTACACCTTC.

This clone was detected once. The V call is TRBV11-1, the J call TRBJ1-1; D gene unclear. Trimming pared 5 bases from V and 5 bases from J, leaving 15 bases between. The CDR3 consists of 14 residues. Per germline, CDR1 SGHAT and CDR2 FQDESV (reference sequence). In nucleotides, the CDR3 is TGTGCCAGCAGCCCTAGTAGGGTGAGAACTGAAGCTTTCTTT. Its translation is CASSPSRVRTEAFF.

This CDR3 is CASSLTGTSGAQETQYF. The CDR3 nucleotides are TGTGCCAGCAGCTTAACCGGGACTAGCGGAGCCCAAGAGACCCAGTACTTC. The chain is built from TRBV7-3 and TRBJ2-5, with 11 bases that match TRBD2. Trimming at V came to 0 bases and at J to 1 base, leaving 4 bases not matched to a gene. Germline CDR1 reads SGHTA; CDR2 reads FQGTGA. CDR3 length: 17 residues.

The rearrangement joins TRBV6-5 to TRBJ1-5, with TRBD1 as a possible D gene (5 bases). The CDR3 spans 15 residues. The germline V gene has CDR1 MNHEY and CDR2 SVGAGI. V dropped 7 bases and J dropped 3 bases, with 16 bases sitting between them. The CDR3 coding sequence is TGTGCCAGCACCCAGGGTCTGGGATACAATCAGCCCCAGCATTTT. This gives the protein CASTQGLGYNQPQHF.

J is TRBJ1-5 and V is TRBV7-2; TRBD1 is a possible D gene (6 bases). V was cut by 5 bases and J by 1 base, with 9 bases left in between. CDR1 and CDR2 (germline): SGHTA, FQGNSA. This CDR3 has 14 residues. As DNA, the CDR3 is TGTGCCAGCAGCGGCACAGGGAGCAATCAGCCCCAGCATTTT. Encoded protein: CASSGTGSNQPQHF.

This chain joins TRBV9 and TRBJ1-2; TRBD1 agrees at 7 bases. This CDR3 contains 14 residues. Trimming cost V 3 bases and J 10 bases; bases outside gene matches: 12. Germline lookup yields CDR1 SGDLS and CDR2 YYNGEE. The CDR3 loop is CASSGQGGNSVYTF. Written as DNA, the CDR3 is TGTGCCAGCAGCGGGCAGGGGGGAAACTCCGTCTACACCTTC.

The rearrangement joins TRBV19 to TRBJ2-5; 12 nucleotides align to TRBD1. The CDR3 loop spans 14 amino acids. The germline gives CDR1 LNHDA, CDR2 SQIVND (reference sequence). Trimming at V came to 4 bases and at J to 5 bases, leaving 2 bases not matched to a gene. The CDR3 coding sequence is TGTGCCAGTAGTAGGGACAGGGGGCGTGAGACCCAGTACTTC. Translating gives CASSRDRGRETQYF.